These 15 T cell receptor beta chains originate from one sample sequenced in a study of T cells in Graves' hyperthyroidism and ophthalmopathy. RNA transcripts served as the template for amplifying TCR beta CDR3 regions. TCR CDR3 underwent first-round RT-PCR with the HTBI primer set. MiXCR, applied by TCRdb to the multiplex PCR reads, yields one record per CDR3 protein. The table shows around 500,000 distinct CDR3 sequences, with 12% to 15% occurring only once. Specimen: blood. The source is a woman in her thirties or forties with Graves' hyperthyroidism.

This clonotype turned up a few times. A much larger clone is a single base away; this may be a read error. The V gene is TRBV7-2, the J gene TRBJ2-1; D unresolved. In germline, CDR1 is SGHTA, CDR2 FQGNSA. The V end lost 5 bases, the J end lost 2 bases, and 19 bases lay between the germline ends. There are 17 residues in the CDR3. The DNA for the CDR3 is TGTGCCAGCAGCCTAGAACTGACACGACCGCCCTACAATGAGCAGTTCTTC. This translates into CASSLELTRPPYNEQFF.

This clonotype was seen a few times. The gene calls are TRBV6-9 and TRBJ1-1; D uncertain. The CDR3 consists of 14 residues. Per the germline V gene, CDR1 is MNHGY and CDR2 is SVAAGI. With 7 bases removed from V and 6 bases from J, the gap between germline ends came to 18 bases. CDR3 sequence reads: CASTASGLGAEAFF. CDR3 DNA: TGTGCCAGCACCGCCTCGGGCCTGGGCGCTGAAGCTTTCTTT.

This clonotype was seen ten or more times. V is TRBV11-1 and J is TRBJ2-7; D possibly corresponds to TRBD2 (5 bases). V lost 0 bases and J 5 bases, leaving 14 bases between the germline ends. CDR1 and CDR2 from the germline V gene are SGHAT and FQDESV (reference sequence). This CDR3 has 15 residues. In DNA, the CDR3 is TGTGCCAGCAGCTTAGCCGGAGAGGGATTACACGAGCAGTACTTC. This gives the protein CASSLAGEGLHEQYF.

CDR3: CASSPDWRRGYTF. For the CDR3, the DNA is TGTGCCAGCAGTCCCGACTGGAGGAGGGGCTACACCTTC. The chain is built from TRBV7-8 and TRBJ1-2; D is ambiguous. Trimming took 6 bases from V and 8 from J, leaving 16 bases between them. This CDR3 is 13 amino acids long. From germline, CDR1 is SGHVS and CDR2 FQNEAQ.

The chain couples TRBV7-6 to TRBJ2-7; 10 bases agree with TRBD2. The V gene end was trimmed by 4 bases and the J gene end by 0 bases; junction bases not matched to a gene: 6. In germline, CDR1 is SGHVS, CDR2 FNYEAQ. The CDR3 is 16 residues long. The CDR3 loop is CASSSGTSGVSYEQYF. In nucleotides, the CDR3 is TGTGCCAGCAGCTCAGGAACTAGCGGGGTCTCCTACGAGCAGTACTTC.

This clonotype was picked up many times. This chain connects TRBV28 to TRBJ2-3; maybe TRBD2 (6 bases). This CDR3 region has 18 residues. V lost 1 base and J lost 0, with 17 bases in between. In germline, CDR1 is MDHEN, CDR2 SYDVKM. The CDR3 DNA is TGTGCCAGCAGTTTATTCCGGGGACTCGGGAAAAGCACAGATACGCAGTATTTT. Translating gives CASSLFRGLGKSTDTQYF.

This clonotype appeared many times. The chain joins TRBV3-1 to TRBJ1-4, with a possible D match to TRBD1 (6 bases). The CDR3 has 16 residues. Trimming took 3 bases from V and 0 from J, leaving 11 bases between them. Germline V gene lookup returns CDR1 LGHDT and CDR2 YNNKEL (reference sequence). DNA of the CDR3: TGTGCCAGCAGCCAGGGAGGGGGAGCAACTAATGAAAAACTGTTTTTT. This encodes CASSQGGGATNEKLFF.

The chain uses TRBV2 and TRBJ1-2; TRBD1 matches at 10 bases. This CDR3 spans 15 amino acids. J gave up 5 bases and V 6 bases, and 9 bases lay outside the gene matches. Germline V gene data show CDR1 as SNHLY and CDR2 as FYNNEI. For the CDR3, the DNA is TGTGCCAGCAGCTCTCGGGACAGGGGATATTATGGCTACACCTTC. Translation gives CASSSRDRGYYGYTF.

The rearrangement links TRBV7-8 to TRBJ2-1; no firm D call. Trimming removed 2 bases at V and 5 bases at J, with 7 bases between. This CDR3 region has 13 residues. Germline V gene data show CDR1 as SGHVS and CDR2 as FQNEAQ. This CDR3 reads CASSLLRHNEQFF. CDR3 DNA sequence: TGTGCCAGCAGCTTACTACGCCACAATGAGCAGTTCTTC.

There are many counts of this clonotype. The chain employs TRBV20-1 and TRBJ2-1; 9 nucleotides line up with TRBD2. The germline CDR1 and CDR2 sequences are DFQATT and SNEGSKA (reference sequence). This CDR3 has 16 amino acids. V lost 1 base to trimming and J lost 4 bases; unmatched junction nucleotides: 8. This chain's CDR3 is CSARGNQAGGYNEQFF. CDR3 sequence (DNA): TGCAGTGCTAGAGGTAACCAAGCGGGAGGATACAATGAGCAGTTCTTC.

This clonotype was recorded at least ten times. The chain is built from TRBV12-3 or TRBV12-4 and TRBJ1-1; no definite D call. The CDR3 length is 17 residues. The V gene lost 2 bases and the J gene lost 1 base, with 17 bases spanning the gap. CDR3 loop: CASSLRLGGSKNTEAFF. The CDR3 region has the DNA TGTGCCAGCAGTTTAAGGCTCGGAGGGAGCAAGAACACTGAAGCTTTCTTT.

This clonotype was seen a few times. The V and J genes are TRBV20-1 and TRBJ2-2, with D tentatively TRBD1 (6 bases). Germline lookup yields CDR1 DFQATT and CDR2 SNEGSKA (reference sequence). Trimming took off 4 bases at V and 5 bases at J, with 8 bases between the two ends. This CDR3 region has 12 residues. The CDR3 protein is CSAKGDTGELFF. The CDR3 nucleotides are TGCAGTGCTAAGGGGGATACCGGGGAGCTGTTTTTT.

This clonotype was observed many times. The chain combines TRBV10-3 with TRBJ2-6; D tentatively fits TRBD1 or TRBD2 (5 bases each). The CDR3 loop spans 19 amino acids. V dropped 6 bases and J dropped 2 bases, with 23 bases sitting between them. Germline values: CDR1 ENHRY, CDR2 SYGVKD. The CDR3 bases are TGTGCCATCAGGAACATCCGGGACGGGCAGTTGCCTGGGGCCAACGTCCTGACTTTC. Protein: CAIRNIRDGQLPGANVLTF.

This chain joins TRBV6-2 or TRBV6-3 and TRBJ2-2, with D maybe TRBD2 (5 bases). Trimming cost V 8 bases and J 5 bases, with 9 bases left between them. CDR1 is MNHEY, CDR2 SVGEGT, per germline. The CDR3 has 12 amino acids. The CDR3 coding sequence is TGTGCCAGCGGGAGTAAAACCGGGGAGCTGTTTTTT. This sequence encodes CASGSKTGELFF.

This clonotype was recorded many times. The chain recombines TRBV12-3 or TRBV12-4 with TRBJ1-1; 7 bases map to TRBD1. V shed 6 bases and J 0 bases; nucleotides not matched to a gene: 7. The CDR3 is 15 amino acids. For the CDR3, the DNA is TGTGCCAGCAGAAGGGACAGCGTTATGAACACTGAAGCTTTCTTT. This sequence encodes CASRRDSVMNTEAFF.